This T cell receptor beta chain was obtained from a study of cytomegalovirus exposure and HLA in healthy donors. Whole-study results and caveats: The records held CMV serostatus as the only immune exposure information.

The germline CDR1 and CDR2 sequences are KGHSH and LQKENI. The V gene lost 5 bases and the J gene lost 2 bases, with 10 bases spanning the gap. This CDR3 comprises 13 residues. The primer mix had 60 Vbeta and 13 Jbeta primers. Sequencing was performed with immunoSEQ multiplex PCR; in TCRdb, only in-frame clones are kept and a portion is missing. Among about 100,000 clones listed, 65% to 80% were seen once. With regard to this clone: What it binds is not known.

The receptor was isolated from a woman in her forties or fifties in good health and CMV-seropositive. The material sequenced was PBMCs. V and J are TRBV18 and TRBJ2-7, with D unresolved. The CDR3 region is CASSSAPAYEQYF. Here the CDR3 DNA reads TGTGCCAGCTCAAGCGCCCCGGCCTACGAGCAGTACTTC.